A single sample gave rise to the 10 T cell receptor beta chains below, sequenced in a study of blood T cell repertoires in COVID-19. Here immunoSEQ multiplex PCR was the method, and the copy in TCRdb shows in-frame clones only, minus some. The profile shows fewer than 200,000 clones, about nine tenths of them singletons. The sample comprised PBMCs or T cells enriched from blood (not recorded which). The receptors originated from a woman in her late teens or twenties who had recovered from COVID-19.

The rearrangement uses TRBV5-6 and TRBJ2-7; weak D call: TRBD1 (6 bases). Germline assignment: CDR1 SGHDT and CDR2 YYEEEE. This CDR3 has 11 residues. V was cut by 7 bases and J by 4 bases, with 9 bases left in between. The CDR3 sequence is CASGRGYEQYF. CDR3 DNA sequence: TGTGCCAGCGGCAGGGGATACGAGCAGTACTTC.

V gene TRBV7-6 combines with J gene TRBJ1-1; unclear D gene. CDR1 SGHVS and CDR2 FNYEAQ come from the germline V gene. This CDR3 region has 15 residues. The ends were cut back, 5 bases at V and 3 bases at J, with 16 bases in the middle. CDR3 DNA: TGTGCCAGCAGCCCTGTGCCCCTCATAGACACTGAAGCTTTCTTT. Translation: CASSPVPLIDTEAFF.

This clone was detected only a few times. The J gene is TRBJ2-2, the V gene TRBV28; 7 bases are a match to TRBD1. Trimming removed 7 bases from V and 3 bases from J; junction bases left unmatched: 8. The V gene's germline CDR1 is MDHEN and CDR2 SYDVKM. The CDR3 contains 15 residues. The CDR3 loop is CASTWGDRDTGELFF. The DNA for the CDR3 is TGTGCCAGCACCTGGGGAGACAGGGACACCGGGGAGCTGTTTTTT. Filled out from reference TRBV28 and TRBJ2-2, the complete variable domain reads DVKVTQSSRYLVKRTGEKVFLECVQDMDHENMFWYRQDPGLGLRLIYFSYDVKMKEKGDIPEGYSVSREKKERFSLILESASTNQTSMYLCASTWGDRDTGELFFGEGSRLTVL.

The chain links TRBV4-1 to TRBJ2-7; D perhaps matches TRBD2 (6 bases). Looked up from germline, CDR1 is MGHRA and CDR2 is YSYEKL. This CDR3 is built from 15 residues. With 3 bases removed from V and 2 bases from J, the gap between germline ends came to 14 bases. The CDR3 bases are TGCGCCAGCAGCCACACGGGGGACGGCACCTACGAGCAGTACTTC. Protein: CASSHTGDGTYEQYF.

This chain's CDR3 is CASSMTGRQFNYGYTF. CDR3 DNA sequence: TGTGCCAGTAGTATGACAGGCAGACAATTTAACTATGGCTACACCTTC. The chain is built from TRBV19 and TRBJ1-2, with D perhaps TRBD1 (6 bases). CDR1 is LNHDA, CDR2 SQIVND, per germline (reference sequence). V was shortened by 3 bases and J by 1 base, with 15 bases between the two germline ends. This CDR3 spans 16 amino acids.

This clone came up a few times. The rearrangement joins TRBV27 to TRBJ1-6; D is possibly TRBD1 (6 bases). V dropped 2 bases and J dropped 7 bases, with 15 bases sitting between them. Germline CDR1 is MNHEY and CDR2 is SMNVEV (reference sequence). This CDR3 contains 16 residues. The CDR3 is CASSLGVGRGNSPLHF. DNA of the CDR3: TGTGCCAGCAGTTTAGGGGTGGGCAGGGGAAATTCACCCCTCCACTTT.

The rearrangement joins TRBV2 to TRBJ1-6; 7 positions agree with TRBD1. The germline V gene encodes CDR1 SNHLY and CDR2 FYNNEI. J was trimmed by 8 bases and V by 7 bases; bases with no gene match: 2. There are 12 residues in the CDR3. The CDR3 region is CASTTGDSPLHF. The CDR3 DNA sequence: TGTGCCAGCACCACAGGGGATTCACCCCTCCACTTT.

This sequence joins TRBV3-1 (or the pseudogene TRBV3-2) and TRBJ1-4, with TRBD1 as a possible D gene (6 bases). The CDR3 has 19 amino acids. Trimming pared 3 bases from V and 0 bases from J, leaving 20 bases between. The germline CDR1 and CDR2 sequences are LGHDT and YNNKEL (reference sequence). In nucleotides, the CDR3 is TGTGCCAGCAGCCAGGGGGGGCCCAATACCATTCCAACTAATGAAAAACTGTTTTTT. Its translation is CASSQGGPNTIPTNEKLFF.

DNA of the CDR3: TGCAGCGCTGGGGACTCACGGACGGCATCACCCCTCCACTTT. It yields the protein CSAGDSRTASPLHF. J is TRBJ1-6 and V is TRBV29-1; possibly TRBD1 for D (5 bases). V was trimmed by 7 bases and J by 10 bases, leaving 20 bases between them. The V gene's germline CDR1 is SQVTM and CDR2 ANQGSEA. This CDR3 has 14 residues. The whole variable domain, filled in from reference TRBV29-1 and TRBJ1-6, reads SAVISQKPSRDICQRGTSLTIQCQVDSQVTMMFWYRQQPGQSLTLIATANQGSEATYESGFVIDKFPISRPNLTFSTLTVSNMSPEDSSIYLCSAGDSRTASPLHFGNGTRLTVT.

The V call is TRBV29-1, the J call TRBJ2-2; 12 bases align to TRBD2. Unmatched junction bases numbered 2, after V lost 2 bases and J lost 7 bases. The V gene's germline CDR1 is SQVTM and CDR2 ANQGSEA. This CDR3 is 14 amino acids long. The CDR3 here is CSVERTSGDGELFF. The CDR3 DNA reads as TGCAGCGTTGAAAGGACTAGCGGGGACGGGGAGCTGTTTTTT.